One and the same sample provided the 15 T cell receptor beta chains below, sequenced in a study of blood T cell repertoires in COVID-19. TCRdb keeps only in-frame clones here, not all; method: immunoSEQ multiplex PCR. The sample has 260,000 or so clones; around 90% are singletons. Sequences were obtained from peripheral blood. These receptors originate from a man younger than 35 with active or convalescent COVID-19.

The rearrangement links TRBV29-1 to TRBJ1-1, with 11 bases lining up with TRBD1. The J segment lost 5 bases and the V segment lost 5 bases, leaving 7 bases of the junction unmatched. The CDR3 sequence is 14 residues long. The V gene's germline CDR1 is SQVTM and CDR2 ANQGSEA. CDR3 nucleotide sequence: TGCAGCGTTAAGTACGGACAGGGGGCGACTGAAGCTTTCTTT. Translation: CSVKYGQGATEAFF.

J is TRBJ1-1 and V is TRBV7-9, with TRBD1 as a possible D gene (6 bases). The CDR3 loop spans 16 amino acids. The germline V gene has CDR1 SEHNR and CDR2 FQNEAQ (reference sequence). The V end lost 5 bases, the J end lost 5 bases, and 21 bases lay between the germline ends. CDR3 in DNA: TGTGCCAGCAGCCCCCTCCTGGGACAAAGGACGACTGAAGCTTTCTTT. It specifies CASSPLLGQRTTEAFF.

The genes are TRBV5-1 and TRBJ1-1; 10 bases line up with TRBD1. Unmatched junction bases numbered 6, after V lost 6 bases and J lost 4 bases. Germline V gene lookup returns CDR1 SGHRS and CDR2 YFSETQ. The CDR3 sequence is 14 residues long. The CDR3 sequence: CASTRQGAGTEAFF. CDR3 nucleotides: TGCGCCAGCACCCGACAGGGGGCTGGCACTGAAGCTTTCTTT.

The chain links TRBV6-5 to TRBJ1-1; 8 nucleotides align to TRBD1. The V gene end was trimmed by 4 bases and the J gene end by 6 bases; junction bases not matched to a gene: 7. Germline CDR1 and CDR2: MNHEY and SVGAGI. This CDR3 contains 14 residues. The DNA of the CDR3 is TGTGCCAGCAGTTCCTCGACAGGGGACTCTGAAGCTTTCTTT. It encodes CASSSSTGDSEAFF.

V gene TRBV5-5 combines with J gene TRBJ1-2; D is uncertain. Trimming removed 2 bases from V and 5 bases from J, with 10 bases in between. This CDR3 contains 13 residues. Germline values: CDR1 SGHKS, CDR2 YYEKEE (reference sequence). The CDR3 region is CASSFGDAYGYTF. CDR3 DNA: TGTGCCAGCAGCTTCGGAGATGCTTATGGCTACACCTTC.

The chain couples TRBV2 to TRBJ1-6; no reliable D call. This CDR3 region has 12 residues. Germline V gives CDR1 SNHLY, CDR2 FYNNEI. The V gene lost 0 bases and the J gene lost 13 bases, with 7 bases spanning the gap. The CDR3 DNA follows: TGTGCCAGCAGTGAAGCGCTCGGGCCCCTCCACTTT. This codes for CASSEALGPLHF.

V gene TRBV12-5 combines with J gene TRBJ1-3; D gene ambiguous. The CDR3 is made up of 13 amino acids. The V gene's germline CDR1 is LGHNT and CDR2 FRNRAP. Trimming left V 2 bases short and J 4 bases short, with 6 bases between. The CDR3 DNA reads TGTGCTAGTGGTTTGTTGCGAGGAAACACCATATATTTT. This sequence encodes CASGLLRGNTIYF. The full variable domain, with the rest looked up from reference TRBV12-5 and TRBJ1-3, is DARVTQTPRHKVTEMGQEVTMRCQPILGHNTVFWYRQTMMQGLELLAYFRNRAPLDDSGMPKDRFSAEMPDATLATLKIQPSEPRDSAVYFCASGLLRGNTIYFGEGSWLTVV.

In regard to this clone: This sample includes further DNA sequences coding for the same CDR3. CDR3 coding DNA: TGTGCCAGCGGCAGGGGATACTACGAGCAGTACTTC. Translating it yields CASGRGYYEQYF. The J gene is TRBJ2-7, the V gene TRBV6-5, with D possibly being TRBD1 (6 bases). Deletions cut 8 bases from V and 3 bases from J, with 11 bases between. The CDR3 totals 12 residues. Per germline, CDR1 MNHEY and CDR2 SVGAGI.

This CDR3 reads CASSFNRDIHSNQPQHF. In nucleotides, the CDR3 is TGTGCCAGTAGTTTCAACCGGGACATCCATAGCAATCAGCCCCAGCATTTT. The rearrangement links TRBV19 to TRBJ1-5; tentatively, D is TRBD1 (6 bases). The CDR3 is 17 amino acids. Germline V gene data show CDR1 as LNHDA and CDR2 as SQIVND (reference sequence). Trimming took off 5 bases at V and 0 bases at J, with 17 bases between the two ends. Variable domain in full (rest from reference TRBV19 and TRBJ1-5): DGGITQSPKYLFRKEGQNVTLSCEQNLNHDAMYWYRQDPGQGLRLIYYSQIVNDFQKGDIAEGYSVSREKKESFPLTVTSAQKNPTAFYLCASSFNRDIHSNQPQHFGDGTRLSIL.

CDR3 sequence (DNA): TGTGCCAGCGAGGGTGCCGGGGAGCTGTTTTTT. This sequence encodes CASEGAGELFF. The chain has TRBV25-1 and TRBJ2-2, with D possibly TRBD2 on 5 matching bases. V was cut by 8 bases and J by 6 bases, with 7 bases left in between. The CDR3 is 11 amino acids. CDR1 MGHDK and CDR2 SYGVNS come from the germline V gene.

Here the CDR3 reads CASSIRNQGTEAFF. The CDR3 nucleotides are TGTGCCAGTAGTATCAGGAATCAGGGCACTGAAGCTTTCTTT. The V call is TRBV19, the J call TRBJ1-1; perhaps TRBD1 as D (5 bases). CDR3 length equals 14 residues. V dropped 3 bases and J dropped 4 bases, with 12 bases sitting between them. CDR1 and CDR2 from the germline V gene are LNHDA and SQIVND (reference sequence).

This chain connects TRBV7-3 to TRBJ2-2, with 9 nucleotides matching TRBD1. V shed 4 bases, J shed 4 bases, and the junction held 4 bases outside the gene matches. The CDR3 is made up of 15 amino acids. Germline CDR1 and CDR2: SGHTA and FQGTGA. CDR3 DNA: TGTGCCAGCAGCTGGGGACAGGGTTCCACCGGGGAGCTGTTTTTT. It is translated as CASSWGQGSTGELFF.

The J gene is TRBJ2-2, the V gene TRBV2; D remains unclear. The CDR3 totals 15 residues. The V gene's germline CDR1 is SNHLY and CDR2 FYNNEI. Trimming took off 2 bases at V and 2 bases at J, with 9 bases between the two ends. DNA of the CDR3: TGTGCCAGCAGTGAAATGGCAGGCAACACCGGGGAGCTGTTTTTT. Residues: CASSEMAGNTGELFF. Based on the CDR3 plus reference TRBV2 and TRBJ2-2, the full variable domain is EPEVTQTPSHQVTQMGQEVILRCVPISNHLYFYWYRQILGQKVEFLVSFYNNEISEKSEIFDDQFSVERPDGSNFTLKIRSTKLEDSAMYFCASSEMAGNTGELFFGEGSRLTVL.

This rearrangement joins TRBV10-1 to TRBJ2-1; TRBD2 might be the D (6 bases). The CDR3 consists of 14 residues. The germline V and J ends were trimmed by 5 bases and 6 bases, with 14 bases remaining between them. CDR1 is WNHNN and CDR2 is SYGVQD in the germline V gene (reference sequence). Here the CDR3 reads CASSRGGMVNEQFF. The CDR3 DNA is TGCGCCAGCAGTCGTGGGGGGATGGTCAATGAGCAGTTCTTC.

This clone was recorded only once. The chain carries TRBV6-1 and TRBJ2-3; D unclear. This CDR3 has 13 amino acids. Looked up from germline, CDR1 is MNHNS and CDR2 is SASEGT. V gave up 3 bases and J gave up 0 bases, with 4 bases separating them. DNA of the CDR3: TGTGCCAGCAGTGACAGGAGCACAGATACGCAGTATTTT. Translation gives CASSDRSTDTQYF.